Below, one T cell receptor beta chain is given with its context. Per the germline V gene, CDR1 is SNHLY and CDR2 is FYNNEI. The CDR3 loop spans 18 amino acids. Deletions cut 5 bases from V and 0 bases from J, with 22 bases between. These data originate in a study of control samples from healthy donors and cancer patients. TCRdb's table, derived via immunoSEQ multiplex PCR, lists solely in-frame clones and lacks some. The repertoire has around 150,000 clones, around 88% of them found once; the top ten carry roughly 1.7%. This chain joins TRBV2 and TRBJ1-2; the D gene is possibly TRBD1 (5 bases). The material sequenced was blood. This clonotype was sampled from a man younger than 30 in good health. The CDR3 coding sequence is TGTGCCAGCAGTTGGGACGGGGGGGATGTAAACGCTAACTATGGCTACACCTTC. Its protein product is CASSWDGGDVNANYGYTF.